This is a list of T cell receptor beta chains from one sample in a study of T cell responses to AZD1222 COVID-19 vaccine. TCRdb's table, derived via immunoSEQ multiplex PCR, lists solely in-frame clones and lacks some. Among some 150,000 clones listed, 75% to 90% were seen once. The specimen was peripheral blood, collected 28 days after the second dose of the MenACWY control vaccine. The receptors originated from an adult who received the MenACWY meningococcal vaccine as a control. Each CDR3 is given with its conserved first and last residue. D genes are given only for firm matches. Clone size is given for some rows only: seen once, a few or many times, or a class if the clone is expanded.

len: 15; d_gene: TRBD1; abundance: .; j_gene: TRBJ1-4; v_gene: TRBV5-1; CDR3nt: TGCGCCAGCAGTCCTGTCGCAGGGGGTCGGGAAAAACTGTTTTTT; CDR3aa: CASSPVAGGREKLFF
len: 14; d_gene: TRBD1; abundance: .; j_gene: TRBJ1-2; v_gene: TRBV5-1; CDR3nt: TGCGCCAGCAGAGCAGCCAGGGGGGAGGATGGCTACACCTTC; CDR3aa: CASRAARGEDGYTF
len: 16; d_gene: .; abundance: .; j_gene: TRBJ2-1; v_gene: TRBV28; CDR3nt: TGTGCCAGCTCCGTTTACGGGAGAAGCACCTACAATGAGCAGTTCTTC; CDR3aa: CASSVYGRSTYNEQFF
len: 13; d_gene: .; abundance: .; j_gene: TRBJ1-2; v_gene: TRBV4-3; CDR3nt: TGCGCCAGCAGCCAAGGGCCAGGCTATGGCTACACCTTC; CDR3aa: CASSQGPGYGYTF
len: 17; d_gene: TRBD2; abundance: .; j_gene: TRBJ2-7; v_gene: TRBV28; CDR3nt: TGTGCCAGCATTCCCCTATTGGGTAGCGGGAGAGTCTACGAGCAGTACTTC; CDR3aa: CASIPLLGSGRVYEQYF
len: 16; d_gene: .; abundance: .; j_gene: TRBJ2-3; v_gene: TRBV7-2; CDR3nt: TGTGCCAGCAGCTTAGTCCCTAGTACTCGAACAGATACGCAGTATTTT; CDR3aa: CASSLVPSTRTDTQYF
len: 12; d_gene: .; abundance: .; j_gene: TRBJ1-2; v_gene: TRBV7-3; CDR3nt: TGTGCCAGCAGCTTAATAAGATATGGCTACACCTTC; CDR3aa: CASSLIRYGYTF
len: 14; d_gene: TRBD1; abundance: .; j_gene: TRBJ1-4; v_gene: TRBV3-1/TRBV3-2; CDR3nt: TGTGCCAGCAGCTGGACAGGGGAGGGTGAAAAACTGTTTTTT; CDR3aa: CASSWTGEGEKLFF
len: 12; d_gene: .; abundance: .; j_gene: TRBJ2-2; v_gene: TRBV7-3; CDR3nt: TGTGCCAGCAGCTTAAGACCCGGGGAGCTGTTTTTT; CDR3aa: CASSLRPGELFF
len: 17; d_gene: .; abundance: once; j_gene: TRBJ1-1; v_gene: TRBV19; CDR3nt: TGTGCCACCTTCCGGGGGGGAGGAAGTTTCTGGAACACTGAAGCTTTCTTT; CDR3aa: CATFRGGGSFWNTEAFF
len: 14; d_gene: .; abundance: .; j_gene: TRBJ2-2; v_gene: TRBV28; CDR3nt: TGTGCCAGTCTTTGGGCTAGTTCGGCCGGGGAGCTGTTTTTT; CDR3aa: CASLWASSAGELFF
len: 14; d_gene: .; abundance: .; j_gene: TRBJ1-1; v_gene: TRBV6-4; CDR3nt: TGTGCCAGCAAGTCAGGGGCTGTCAACACTGAAGCTTTCTTT; CDR3aa: CASKSGAVNTEAFF
len: 18; d_gene: .; abundance: .; j_gene: TRBJ2-1; v_gene: TRBV5-1; CDR3nt: TGCGCCAGCAGCTTGGTAGGTAGCGGAGTGAGCTCCTACAATGAGCAGTTCTTC; CDR3aa: CASSLVGSGVSSYNEQFF
len: 14; d_gene: TRBD2; abundance: .; j_gene: TRBJ2-3; v_gene: TRBV7-9; CDR3nt: TGTGCCAGCAGCGCAGCGGGAGGGGCATATACGCAGTATTTT; CDR3aa: CASSAAGGAYTQYF
len: 16; d_gene: .; abundance: once; j_gene: TRBJ2-7; v_gene: TRBV7-9; CDR3nt: TGTGCCAGCAGCTTAGCGTGGCGGAGGGGGGGCAACGAGCAGTACTTC; CDR3aa: CASSLAWRRGGNEQYF
len: 14; d_gene: .; abundance: .; j_gene: TRBJ2-7; v_gene: TRBV6-5; CDR3nt: TGTGCCAGCAGCCTCCGGGACGGTCTCTACGAGCAGTACTTC; CDR3aa: CASSLRDGLYEQYF
len: 14; d_gene: .; abundance: once; j_gene: TRBJ2-7; v_gene: TRBV28; CDR3nt: TGTGCCAGCAGGTTAGCGAGTAGCTCCTACGAGCAGTACTTC; CDR3aa: CASRLASSSYEQYF
len: 14; d_gene: .; abundance: .; j_gene: TRBJ2-1; v_gene: TRBV24-1; CDR3nt: TGTGCCACCAGTGACACTTTTGAGCGGGCCGAGCAGTTCTTC; CDR3aa: CATSDTFERAEQFF